This TCR beta chain came from a study of response to subunit inactivated influenza vaccine. TCRdb re-called the RT-PCR reads with MiXCR, one entry per CDR3 protein. The profile covers 500,000 to 600,000 distinct CDR3 sequences, with 11% appearing a single time and approximately 10% taken by the ten largest. Notes on this clonotype: The germline gene is not matched at one end of the junction; a read error may be the cause.

Germline CDR1 MGHRA, CDR2 YSYEKL. The CDR3 loop spans 21 amino acids. A further study also used this sample, focusing on T cells expressing NK-cell markers. As that report states: In generating TCR beta cDNA, 5'RACE template switching with UMIs was used. HCMV serostatus: seven of eight sequenced donors positive, one negative. In several experiments, an anti-gamma-delta TCR antibody restricted sorting to alpha-beta TCR T cells. Dominant NKG2C+ clonotypes were found to form about 1.0-7.5% of CD8+ T cells in roughly 6 donors. For four donors, these clonotypes were likewise the leading ones in the CD3+CD56-NKG2C+ fraction.

The sample consisted of PBMCs from blood, taken on the day of vaccination. This clonotype was sampled from a man between 50 and 59 years old who received an inactivated influenza vaccine. The chain links TRBV4-1 to TRBJ2-4, with D possibly TRBD2 on 6 matching bases. CDR3 nucleotide sequence: TGCGCCAGCAGCCAAGAAGGTCCCGGGAGAGTAGAGGGGCTAGCCAAAAACATTCACTACTTC. Translation: CASSQEGPGRVEGLAKNIHYF.